The 7 T cell receptor beta chains reported below all come from one sample, sequenced in a study of vaccination effects on CD4 cells after COVID-19. ViraFEST assay sequencing came after antigen-specific CD4+ T cells were expanded with viral peptide pools. It was after nine to ten days of culture that CD4+ T cells were isolated. All participants had two doses of either the BNT162b2 or mRNA-1273 vaccine. No cognate antigen is known for these TCRs. Sequencing was performed with immunoSEQ multiplex PCR; in TCRdb, only in-frame clones are kept and a portion is missing. The repertoire includes roughly 27,000 clones, roughly four fifths of them detected once, and 1.4% sits in the top ten. The sequencing here drew on CD4+ T cells from PBMCs cultured with HCoV-NL63 spike peptides, taken after COVID-19 vaccination. These receptors came from a human donor who received a COVID-19 vaccine. Some clones in this sample may be carry-over from other donors' samples.

V and J are TRBV18 and TRBJ1-1; D may be TRBD1 (6 bases). This CDR3 has 15 amino acids. V lost 3 bases, J lost 1 base, and 12 bases lay in between. Germline lookup yields CDR1 KGHSH and CDR2 LQKENI. The CDR3 DNA follows: TGTGCCAGCTCACCGCTCGCGACAGGGAACACTGAAGCTTTCTTT. Its translation is CASSPLATGNTEAFF.

This clone ranks as medium-sized. The rearrangement uses TRBV7-2 and TRBJ2-7; possibly TRBD1 for D (7 bases). V was trimmed by 2 bases and J by 1 base, leaving 12 bases between them. Germline V gene lookup returns CDR1 SGHTA and CDR2 FQGNSA. The CDR3 contains 15 residues. CDR3 in DNA: TGTGCCAGCAGCTTACAGGGGGGCGGATCCTACGAGCAGTACGTC. This codes for CASSLQGGGSYEQYV.

This sequence joins TRBV5-1 and TRBJ2-5, with D perhaps matching TRBD1 (5 bases). Germline values: CDR1 SGHRS, CDR2 YFSETQ. The CDR3 is made up of 15 amino acids. Trimming left V 4 bases short and J 2 bases short, with 15 bases between. The CDR3 DNA reads TGCGCCAGCAGCCCCCTTTATGGGGCGCAAGAGACCCAGTACTTC. Its protein is CASSPLYGAQETQYF.

V and J are TRBV7-3 and TRBJ1-1; D remains ambiguous. Trimming removed 5 bases at V and 8 bases at J, with 18 bases between. Germline V gene sequence: CDR1 SGHTA, CDR2 FQGTGA. CDR3 length equals 14 residues. The CDR3 DNA is TGTGCCAGCAGCCCGGATCTGGAGAGAGCCGAAGCTTTCTTT. Translated: CASSPDLERAEAFF. The variable domain in full, completed from reference TRBV7-3 and TRBJ1-1, reads GAGVSQTPSNKVTEKGKYVELRCDPISGHTALYWYRQSLGQGPEFLIYFQGTGAADDSGLPNDRFFAVRPEGSVSTLKIQRTERGDSAVYLCASSPDLERAEAFFGQGTRLTVV.

In nucleotides, the CDR3 is TGTGCCAGCAGGGTCGAGGGGGTTGGGACCCAGTACTTC. Protein sequence: CASRVEGVGTQYF. This rearrangement joins TRBV12-3 or TRBV12-4 to TRBJ2-5; D may be TRBD1 (6 bases). Trimming pared 6 bases from V and 7 bases from J, leaving 15 bases between. The CDR3 loop spans 13 amino acids.

The chain recombines TRBV18 with TRBJ1-1; D ambiguous. CDR1 is KGHSH and CDR2 is LQKENI in the germline V gene. V was shortened by 6 bases and J by 3 bases, with 11 bases between the two germline ends. The CDR3 totals 13 residues. CDR3 residues: CASSLSRDTEAFF. CDR3 sequence (DNA): TGTGCCAGCTCGCTGAGTAGAGACACTGAAGCTTTCTTT.

The CDR3 spells CASSLIELQETQYF. CDR3 DNA: TGTGCCAGCAGCTTAATAGAGCTACAAGAGACCCAGTACTTC. V usage is TRBV13 and J usage is TRBJ2-5; D not resolved. V lost 2 bases to trimming and J lost 2 bases, with 9 bases between them. CDR1 PRHDT and CDR2 FYEKMQ come from the germline V gene (reference sequence). The CDR3 is 14 residues long.